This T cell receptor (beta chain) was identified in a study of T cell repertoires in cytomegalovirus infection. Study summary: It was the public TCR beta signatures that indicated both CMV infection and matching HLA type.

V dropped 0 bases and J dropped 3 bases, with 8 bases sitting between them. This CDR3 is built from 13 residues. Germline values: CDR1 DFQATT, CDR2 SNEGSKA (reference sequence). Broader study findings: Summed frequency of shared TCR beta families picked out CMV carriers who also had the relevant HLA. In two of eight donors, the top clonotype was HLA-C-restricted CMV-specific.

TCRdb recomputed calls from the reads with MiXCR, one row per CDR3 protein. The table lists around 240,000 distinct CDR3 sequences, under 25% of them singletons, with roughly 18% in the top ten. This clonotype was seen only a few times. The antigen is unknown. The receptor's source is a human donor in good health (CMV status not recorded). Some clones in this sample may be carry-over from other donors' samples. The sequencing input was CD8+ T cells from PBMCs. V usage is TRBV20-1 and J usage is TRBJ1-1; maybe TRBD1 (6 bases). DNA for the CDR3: TGCAGTGCTAGAGAATCAGGGGACACTGAAGCTTTCTTT. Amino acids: CSARESGDTEAFF.